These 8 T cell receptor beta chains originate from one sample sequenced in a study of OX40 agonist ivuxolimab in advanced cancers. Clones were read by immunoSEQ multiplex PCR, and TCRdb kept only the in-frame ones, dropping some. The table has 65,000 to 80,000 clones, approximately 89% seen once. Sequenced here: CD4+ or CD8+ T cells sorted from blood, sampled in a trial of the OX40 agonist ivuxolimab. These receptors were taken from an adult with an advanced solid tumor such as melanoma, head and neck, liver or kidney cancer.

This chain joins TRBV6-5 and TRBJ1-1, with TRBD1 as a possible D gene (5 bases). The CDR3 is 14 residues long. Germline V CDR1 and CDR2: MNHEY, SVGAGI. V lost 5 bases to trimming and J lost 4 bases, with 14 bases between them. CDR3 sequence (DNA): TGTGCCAGCAGTCCCGGCGGGGGGGTCACTGAAGCTTTCTTT. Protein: CASSPGGGVTEAFF.

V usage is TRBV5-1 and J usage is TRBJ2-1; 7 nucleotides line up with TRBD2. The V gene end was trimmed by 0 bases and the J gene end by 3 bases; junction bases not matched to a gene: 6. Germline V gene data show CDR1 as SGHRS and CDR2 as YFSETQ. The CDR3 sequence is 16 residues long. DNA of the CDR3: TGCGCCAGCAGCTTGGTAAGGAGCGGGATCTACAATGAGCAGTTCTTC. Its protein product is CASSLVRSGIYNEQFF.

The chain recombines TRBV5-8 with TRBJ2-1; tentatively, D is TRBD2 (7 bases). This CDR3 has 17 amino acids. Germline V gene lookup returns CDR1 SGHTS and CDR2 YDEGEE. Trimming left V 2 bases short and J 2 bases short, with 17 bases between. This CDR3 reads CASSFEGGRATYNEQFF. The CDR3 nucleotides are TGTGCCAGCAGCTTTGAGGGGGGGCGAGCCACCTACAATGAGCAGTTCTTC. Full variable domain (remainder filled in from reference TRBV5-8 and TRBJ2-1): EAGVTQSPTHLIKTRGQQATLRCSPISGHTSVYWYQQALGLGLQFLLWYDEGEERNRGNFPPRFSGRQFPNYSSELNVNALELEDSALYLCASSFEGGRATYNEQFFGPGTRLTVL.

In DNA, the CDR3 is TGCAGCGCGGGGGGAGTAAAATCCTACGAGCAGTACTTC. Translation: CSAGGVKSYEQYF. The chain has TRBV29-1 and TRBJ2-7; 7 bases match TRBD2. J lost 1 base, V lost 7 bases, and 7 bases had no gene match. Germline values: CDR1 SQVTM, CDR2 ANQGSEA. The CDR3 consists of 13 residues.

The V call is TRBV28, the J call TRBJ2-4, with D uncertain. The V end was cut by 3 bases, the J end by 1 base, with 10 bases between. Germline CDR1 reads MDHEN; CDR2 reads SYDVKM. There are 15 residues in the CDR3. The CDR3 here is CASSFRTPAKNIQYF. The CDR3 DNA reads TGTGCCAGCAGTTTCAGGACCCCTGCCAAAAACATTCAGTACTTC.

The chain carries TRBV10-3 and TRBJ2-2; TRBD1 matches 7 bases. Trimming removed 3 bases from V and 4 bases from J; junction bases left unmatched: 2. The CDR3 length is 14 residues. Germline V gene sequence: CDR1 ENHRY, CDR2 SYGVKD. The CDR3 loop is CAISDRGSTGELFF. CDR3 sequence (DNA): TGTGCCATCAGTGACAGGGGGAGCACCGGGGAGCTGTTTTTT.

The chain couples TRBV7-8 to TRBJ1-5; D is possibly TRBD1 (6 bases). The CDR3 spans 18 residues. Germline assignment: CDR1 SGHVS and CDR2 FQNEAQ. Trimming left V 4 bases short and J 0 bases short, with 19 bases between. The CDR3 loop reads CASSSRRGGANSNQPQHF. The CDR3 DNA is TGTGCCAGCAGCTCCCGGAGGGGGGGCGCGAATAGCAATCAGCCCCAGCATTTT.

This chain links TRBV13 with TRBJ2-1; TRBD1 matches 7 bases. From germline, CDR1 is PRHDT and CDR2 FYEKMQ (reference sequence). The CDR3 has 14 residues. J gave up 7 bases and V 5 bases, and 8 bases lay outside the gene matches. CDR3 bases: TGTGCCAGCAGCGTGTACAGGGGTTTGAATGAGCAGTTCTTC. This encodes CASSVYRGLNEQFF.